A selection of T cell receptor beta chains follows, all from one sample in a study of cytomegalovirus exposure and HLA in healthy donors. The repertoire was sequenced with immunoSEQ multiplex PCR; TCRdb's copy has only in-frame clones and lacks some. The sample lists about 97,000 clones, 77% seen once, with roughly 8.9% in the top ten. The specimen sequenced was PBMCs. Receptors were obtained from a male donor in good health and CMV-seropositive. Both conserved end residues are part of each CDR3. D genes are given only for firm matches. Part of the rows lack a size; the others show once, few, many or a class for expanded clones.

NA,TRBJ1-2,once,TRBV9,CASSGLGTGYGYTF,TGTGCCAGCAGCGGACTAGGGACTGGGTATGGCTACACCTTC
NA,TRBJ1-4,NA,TRBV28,CASRPPQGGKLFF,TGTGCCAGCAGACCCCCCCAGGGAGGGAAACTGTTTTTT
NA,TRBJ2-3,NA,TRBV5-6,CASSREDSDTQYF,TGTGCCAGCAGCAGGGAGGATAGCGATACGCAGTATTTT
TRBD1,TRBJ1-5,few,TRBV2,CASSATGGGQSQPQHF,TGTGCCAGCAGTGCGACAGGGGGCGGTCAATCCCAGCCCCAGCATTTT
NA,TRBJ1-5,NA,TRBV28,CASSLLGRNQPQHF,TGTGCCAGCAGTTTATTGGGGCGTAATCAGCCCCAGCATTTT
NA,TRBJ1-1,NA,TRBV19,CASSIVKNTEAFF,TGTGCCAGTAGTATAGTCAAGAACACTGAAGCTTTCTTT
TRBD2,TRBJ2-1,NA,TRBV7-3,CASSPTLAGGRNEQFF,TGTGCCAGCAGCCCTACTCTAGCGGGAGGTCGGAATGAGCAGTTCTTC
NA,TRBJ2-7,once,TRBV2,CASSELGGAPGEEQYF,TGTGCCAGCAGTGAACTGGGGGGAGCCCCCGGGGAAGAGCAGTACTTC
NA,TRBJ2-1,NA,TRBV28,CATGQQHYNEQFF,TGTGCCACTGGACAGCAGCACTACAATGAGCAGTTCTTC
NA,TRBJ2-4,NA,TRBV18,CASSPPGGGAKNIQYF,TGTGCCAGCTCACCACCAGGTGGAGGGGCCAAAAACATTCAGTACTTC
TRBD2,TRBJ2-5,NA,TRBV6-5,CASSYTGLAGRETQYF,TGTGCCAGCAGTTACACGGGACTAGCGGGAAGAGAGACCCAGTACTTC
NA,TRBJ2-1,NA,TRBV5-1,CASSSRAGPKTGEQFF,TGCGCCAGCAGCTCTCGAGCGGGCCCGAAGACGGGTGAGCAGTTCTTC
NA,TRBJ1-5,once,TRBV7-2,CASSLATTAQPQHF,TGTGCCAGCAGCCTCGCCACCACAGCTCAGCCCCAGCATTTT
TRBD2,TRBJ2-7,few,TRBV28,CASHPGLAAPYEQYF,TGTGCCAGCCATCCGGGACTAGCGGCACCCTACGAGCAGTACTTC
TRBD1,TRBJ2-2,NA,TRBV6-5,CASSLTGTSGELFF,TGTGCCAGCAGTTTGACAGGGACCTCCGGGGAGCTGTTTTTT
NA,TRBJ1-1,few,TRBV4-2,CASSQVRGSEAFF,TGTGCCAGCAGCCAAGTCAGGGGTTCTGAAGCTTTCTTT